The clone carrying this TCR beta chain was seen a handful of times. As yet, its antigen is unknown. CDR3 length equals 14 residues. Germline loops: CDR1 SGHAT, CDR2 FQNNGV. The V segment lost 0 bases and the J segment 2 bases; nucleotides outside the gene matches: 0. This entry belongs to a study of cytomegalovirus exposure and HLA in healthy donors. For the study at large: A prior study identified 117 million unique TCR beta sequences from roughly 180 million T cells. Study results and caveats: 87-base-pair reads could not separate some V segments, including TRBV6-2 and TRBV6-3.

The primer mix had 60 Vbeta and 13 Jbeta primers. Data came from immunoSEQ multiplex PCR; TCRdb stores just in-frame clones and leaves some out. The profile covers some 150,000 clones, with roughly four fifths appearing a single time and more than 2% taken by the ten largest. This chain joins TRBV11-2 and TRBJ1-2, with 7 bases matching TRBD1. This TCR was recovered from a woman aged 30 to 39 in good health and CMV-seropositive. What was sequenced was PBMCs. CDR3 sequence reads: CASSLETGNYGYTF. CDR3 in DNA: TGTGCCAGCAGCTTAGAGACAGGGAACTATGGCTACACCTTC.